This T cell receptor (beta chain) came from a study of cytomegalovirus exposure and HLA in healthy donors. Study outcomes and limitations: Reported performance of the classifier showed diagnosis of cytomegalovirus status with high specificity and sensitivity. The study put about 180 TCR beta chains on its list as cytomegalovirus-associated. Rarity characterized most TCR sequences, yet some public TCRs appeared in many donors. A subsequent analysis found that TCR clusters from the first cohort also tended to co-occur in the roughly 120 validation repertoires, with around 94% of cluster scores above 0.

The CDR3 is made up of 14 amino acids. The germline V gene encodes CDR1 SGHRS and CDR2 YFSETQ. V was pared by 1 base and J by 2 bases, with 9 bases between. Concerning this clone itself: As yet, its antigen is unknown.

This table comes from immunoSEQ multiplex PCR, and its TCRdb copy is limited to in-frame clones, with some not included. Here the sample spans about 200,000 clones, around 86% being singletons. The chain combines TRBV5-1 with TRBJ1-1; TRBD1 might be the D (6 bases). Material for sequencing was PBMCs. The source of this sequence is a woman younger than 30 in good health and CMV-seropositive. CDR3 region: CASSLPDSNTEAFF. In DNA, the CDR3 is TGCGCCAGCAGCTTGCCGGACAGTAACACTGAAGCTTTCTTT. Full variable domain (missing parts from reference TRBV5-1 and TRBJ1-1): KAGVTQTPRYLIKTRGQQVTLSCSPISGHRSVSWYQQTPGQGLQFLFEYFSETQRNKGNFPGRFSGRQFSNSRSEMNVSTLELGDSALYLCASSLPDSNTEAFFGQGTRLTVV.